The 3 T cell receptor beta chains below were found in one sample sequenced in a study of T cells in Graves' hyperthyroidism and ophthalmopathy. The CDR3 regions of TCR beta were amplified from RNA transcripts. HTBI primers were employed in a first-round RT-PCR of the TCR CDR3. TCRdb passed the multiplex PCR reads through MiXCR, listing each CDR3 protein once. The data contain 410,000 or so distinct CDR3 sequences, roughly 14% of them seen just once; the ten biggest clones take up roughly 13%. Sequences were obtained from blood. The receptors come from a man aged 18 to 30 with Graves' ophthalmopathy.

This clonotype was counted ten times or more. The rearrangement links TRBV7-8 to TRBJ2-6, with D possibly matching TRBD1 (6 bases). V lost 2 bases to trimming and J lost 0 bases, with 23 bases between them. Germline V CDR1 and CDR2: SGHVS, FQNEAQ. This CDR3 is 21 amino acids long. The CDR3 DNA reads as TGTGCCAGCAGCTTAAGCCCAGGACAGATAAATTTCATCTCTGGGGCCAACGTCCTGACTTTC. Translation gives CASSLSPGQINFISGANVLTF.

This chain connects TRBV11-2 to TRBJ2-5, with no clear D. CDR3 size: 14 residues. Germline V CDR1 and CDR2: SGHAT, FQNNGV. Trimming stripped 7 bases from V and 2 bases from J, with 14 bases between. The CDR3 DNA is TGTGCCAGCAACTCCCCGGGCCAACAAGAGACCCAGTACTTC. This translates into CASNSPGQQETQYF. Complete variable domain (other parts from reference TRBV11-2 and TRBJ2-5): EAGVAQSPRYKIIEKRQSVAFWCNPISGHATLYWYQQILGQGPKLLIQFQNNGVVDDSQLPKDRFSAERLKGVDSTLKIQPAKLEDSAVYLCASNSPGQQETQYFGPGTRLLVL.

This clonotype has ten or more counts. DNA for the CDR3: TGCAGCCCGAGAGCGCGACTGAAGGGAGGCCAAGAGACCCAGTACTTC. This sequence encodes CSPRARLKGGQETQYF. The chain couples TRBV29-1 to TRBJ2-5, with D tentatively TRBD2 (6 bases). The germline V and J ends were trimmed by 8 bases and 1 base, with 23 bases remaining between them. The CDR3 sequence is 16 residues long. CDR1 and CDR2 from the germline V gene are SQVTM and ANQGSEA.